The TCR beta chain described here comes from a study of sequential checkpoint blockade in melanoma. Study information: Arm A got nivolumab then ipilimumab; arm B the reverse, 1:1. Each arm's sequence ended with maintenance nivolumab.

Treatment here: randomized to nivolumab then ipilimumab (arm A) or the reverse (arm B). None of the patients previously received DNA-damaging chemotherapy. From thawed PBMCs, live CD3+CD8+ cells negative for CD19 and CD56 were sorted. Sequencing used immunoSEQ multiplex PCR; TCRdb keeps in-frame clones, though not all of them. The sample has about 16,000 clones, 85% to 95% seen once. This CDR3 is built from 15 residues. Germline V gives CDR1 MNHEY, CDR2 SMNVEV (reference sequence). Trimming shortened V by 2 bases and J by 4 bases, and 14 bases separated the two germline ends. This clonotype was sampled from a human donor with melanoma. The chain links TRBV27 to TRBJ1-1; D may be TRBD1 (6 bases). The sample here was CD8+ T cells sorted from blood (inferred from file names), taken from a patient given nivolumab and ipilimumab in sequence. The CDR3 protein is CASSLEGGGGTEAFF. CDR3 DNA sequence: TGTGCCAGCAGTTTAGAGGGGGGCGGGGGCACTGAAGCTTTCTTT.